The source of this TCR beta chain is a study of T-cell memory formation after mild COVID-19. Study details: TCR clusters largely stayed donor specific.

Researchers used 5'RACE with constant-segment primers to make TCR alpha and TCR beta cDNA libraries that carry sample barcodes and UMIs. From the 5' RACE reads, TCRdb called clonotypes with MiXCR, one entry per CDR3 protein. The table has around 140,000 distinct CDR3 sequences, 15% to 20% seen once. Findings and limits, study-wide: The finding that pre-infection memory included some responding clones suggested that cross-reactive memory joined.

V lost 6 bases to trimming and J lost 2 bases; unmatched junction nucleotides: 8. There are 15 residues in the CDR3. CDR1 and CDR2 from the germline V gene are MNHEY and SVGAGI. As to this clonotype: Its target is not known.

The clonotype comes from an adult woman who had mild COVID-19 (a few samples of this study predate the infection). Cell type and time point are not known. Material: PBMCs or a T cell subset sorted from them (not recorded which). The V call is TRBV6-5, the J call TRBJ2-7; the match to TRBD2 covers 9 bases. The CDR3 DNA reads as TGTGCCAGCAGCCCCGGTCTAGCGGGGACCTACGAGCAGTACTTC. The encoded protein is CASSPGLAGTYEQYF.